Sequencing of this T cell receptor (beta chain) was carried out in a study of blood T cell repertoires in COVID-19. About the study: Specimens from acute and convalescent COVID-19 originated in the United States, Italy and Spain.

Per the original data handling: Reference gene primer amplification yielded estimated nucleated cell counts. The data were produced by immunoSEQ multiplex PCR, yet TCRdb's version contains in-frame clones alone and is incomplete. The V and J calls and the clone size are those of that table, but D and trimming were determined from the DNA. The sample carries 350,000 to 450,000 clones, about nine tenths recorded once. V was clipped by 1 base and J by 3 bases, with 12 bases between them. This CDR3 has 16 amino acids. Germline CDR1 SGHAT, CDR2 FQNNGV. The rearrangement uses TRBV11-2 and TRBJ2-2; no reliable D call. The sample was peripheral blood. This TCR was sampled from a woman between 40 and 50 years old with COVID-19, enrolled during active disease. CDR3 sequence reads: CASSLAGLVYTGELFF. The CDR3 DNA follows: TGTGCCAGCAGCTTAGCCGGGTTGGTGTACACCGGGGAGCTGTTTTTT.